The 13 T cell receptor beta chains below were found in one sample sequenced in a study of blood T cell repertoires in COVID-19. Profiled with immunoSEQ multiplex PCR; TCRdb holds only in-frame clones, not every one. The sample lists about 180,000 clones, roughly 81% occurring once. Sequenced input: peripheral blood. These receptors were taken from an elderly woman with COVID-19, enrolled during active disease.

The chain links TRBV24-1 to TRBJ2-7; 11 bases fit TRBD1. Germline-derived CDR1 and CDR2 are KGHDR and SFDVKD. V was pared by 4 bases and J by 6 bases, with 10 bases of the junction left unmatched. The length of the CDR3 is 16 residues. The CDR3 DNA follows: TGTGCCACCAGTGACCTCAATTTGGACAGGGGGCCCGAGCAGTACTTC. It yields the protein CATSDLNLDRGPEQYF.

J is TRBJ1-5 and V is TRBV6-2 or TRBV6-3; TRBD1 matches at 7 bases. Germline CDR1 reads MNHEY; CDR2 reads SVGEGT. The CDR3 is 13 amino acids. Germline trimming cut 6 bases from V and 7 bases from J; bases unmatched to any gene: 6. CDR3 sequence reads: CASSRQGRQPQHF. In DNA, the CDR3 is TGTGCCAGCAGCCGACAGGGAAGGCAGCCCCAGCATTTT.

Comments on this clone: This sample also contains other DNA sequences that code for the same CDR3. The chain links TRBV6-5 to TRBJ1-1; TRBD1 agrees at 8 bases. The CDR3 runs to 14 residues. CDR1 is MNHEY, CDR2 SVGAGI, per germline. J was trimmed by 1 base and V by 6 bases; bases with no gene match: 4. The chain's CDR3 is CASSNRGANTEAFF. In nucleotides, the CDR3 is TGTGCCAGCAGCAACAGGGGGGCGAACACTGAAGCTTTCTTT.

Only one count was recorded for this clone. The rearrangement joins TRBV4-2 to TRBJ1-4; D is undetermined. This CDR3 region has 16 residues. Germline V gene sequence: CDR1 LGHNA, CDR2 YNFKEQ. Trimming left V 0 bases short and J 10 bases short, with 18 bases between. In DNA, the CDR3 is TGTGCCAGCAGCCAAGATTGGGCAGGCAGGTTGAGAAAACTGTTTTTT. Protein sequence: CASSQDWAGRLRKLFF.

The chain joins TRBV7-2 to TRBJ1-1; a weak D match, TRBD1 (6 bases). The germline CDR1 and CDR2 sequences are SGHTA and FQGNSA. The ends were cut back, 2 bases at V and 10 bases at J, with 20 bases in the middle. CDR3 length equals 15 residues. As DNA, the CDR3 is TGTGCCAGCAGCTTAACAATGGGAGGGGACACTCTAGCTTTCTTT. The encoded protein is CASSLTMGGDTLAFF.

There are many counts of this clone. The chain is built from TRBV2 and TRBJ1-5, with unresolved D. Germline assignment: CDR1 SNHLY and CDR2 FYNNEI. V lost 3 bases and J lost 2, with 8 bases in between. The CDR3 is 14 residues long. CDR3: CASSESLRNQPQHF. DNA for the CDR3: TGTGCCAGCAGTGAGTCCCTACGCAATCAGCCCCAGCATTTT. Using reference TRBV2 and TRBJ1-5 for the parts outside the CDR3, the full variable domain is EPEVTQTPSHQVTQMGQEVILRCVPISNHLYFYWYRQILGQKVEFLVSFYNNEISEKSEIFDDQFSVERPDGSNFTLKIRSTKLEDSAMYFCASSESLRNQPQHFGDGTRLSIL.

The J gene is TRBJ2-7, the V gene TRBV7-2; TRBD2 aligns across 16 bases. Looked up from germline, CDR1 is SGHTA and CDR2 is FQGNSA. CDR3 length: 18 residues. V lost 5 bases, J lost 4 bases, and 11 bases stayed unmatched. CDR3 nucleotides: TGTGCCAGCAGCGTCCCCGGGACTAGCGGGAGGGCCCGTTACGAGCAGTACTTC. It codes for CASSVPGTSGRARYEQYF.

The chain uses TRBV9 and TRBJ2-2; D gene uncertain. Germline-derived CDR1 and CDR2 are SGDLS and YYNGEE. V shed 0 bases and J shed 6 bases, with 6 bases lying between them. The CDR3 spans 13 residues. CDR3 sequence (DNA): TGTGCCAGCAGCGTAGGGTCAGCCGGGGAGCTGTTTTTT. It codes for CASSVGSAGELFF.

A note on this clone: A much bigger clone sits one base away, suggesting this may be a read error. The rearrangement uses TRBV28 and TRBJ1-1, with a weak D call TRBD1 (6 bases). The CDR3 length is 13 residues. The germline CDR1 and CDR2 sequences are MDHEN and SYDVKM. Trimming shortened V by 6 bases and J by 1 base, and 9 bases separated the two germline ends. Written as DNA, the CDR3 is TGTGCCAGCAGCCCGGGACAGAACACTGAAGCTTTCTTT. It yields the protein CASSPGQNTEAFF. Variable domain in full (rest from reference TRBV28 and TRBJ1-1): DVKVTQSSRYLVKRTGEKVFLECVQDMDHENMFWYRQDPGLGLRLIYFSYDVKMKEKGDIPEGYSVSREKKERFSLILESASTNQTSMYLCASSPGQNTEAFFGQGTRLTVV.

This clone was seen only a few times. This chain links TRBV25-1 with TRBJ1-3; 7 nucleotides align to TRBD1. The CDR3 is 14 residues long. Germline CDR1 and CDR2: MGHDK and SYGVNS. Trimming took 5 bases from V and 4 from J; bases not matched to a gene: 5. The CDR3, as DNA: TGTGCCAGCAGTCGAACAGGGGCCGGAAACACCATATATTTT. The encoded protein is CASSRTGAGNTIYF.

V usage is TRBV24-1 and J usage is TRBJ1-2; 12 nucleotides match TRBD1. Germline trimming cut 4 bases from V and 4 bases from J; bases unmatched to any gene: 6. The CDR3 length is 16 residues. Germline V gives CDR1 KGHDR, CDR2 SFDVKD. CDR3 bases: TGTGCCACCAGTGACCCCGGGACAGGGGGCGTCTATGGCTACACCTTC. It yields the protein CATSDPGTGGVYGYTF.

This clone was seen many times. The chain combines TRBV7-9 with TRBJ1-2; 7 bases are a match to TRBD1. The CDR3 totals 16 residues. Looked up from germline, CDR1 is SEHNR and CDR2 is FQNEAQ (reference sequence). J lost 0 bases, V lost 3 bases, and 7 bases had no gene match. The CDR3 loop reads CASSFTWTGPNYGYTF. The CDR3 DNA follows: TGTGCCAGCAGCTTCACATGGACAGGCCCTAACTATGGCTACACCTTC.

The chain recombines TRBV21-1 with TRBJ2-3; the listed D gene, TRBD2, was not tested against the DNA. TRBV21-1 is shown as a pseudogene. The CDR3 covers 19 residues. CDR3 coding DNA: TGTGCCAGCAGCAAAGGGCCGGCCCCTCGGGGACTGGGCACAGATACGCAGTATTTT. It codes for CASSKGPAPRGLGTDTQYF.